This T cell receptor (beta chain) was documented in a study of blood T cell repertoires in COVID-19. In the study overall: The analysed material was cDNA or gDNA that came from T cells, B-cell-depleted T cells, or PBMCs.

Enrolled during active infection, Seattle patients were then followed longitudinally. Germline CDR1 GTSNPN, CDR2 SVGIG (reference sequence). J lost 4 bases, V lost 3 bases, and 1 base had no gene match. The CDR3 runs to 13 residues. Method: immunoSEQ multiplex PCR; TCRdb's copy keeps in-frame clones and lacks some. The table records fewer than 300,000 clones, approximately 93% of them present only once. This clone was seen a single time. This chain links TRBV30 with TRBJ1-4; 8 nucleotides align to TRBD1. The clonotype originates from a woman in her thirties with COVID-19, enrolled during active disease. Sequenced sample: peripheral blood. CDR3 amino acids: CAWSDRGNEKLFF. Written as DNA, the CDR3 is TGTGCCTGGAGCGACAGGGGTAATGAAAAACTGTTTTTT.